The 30 T cell receptor beta chains below come from one sample, sequenced in a study of shared clonotypes between healthy human individuals. Produced via immunoSEQ multiplex PCR; TCRdb's table is partial and in-frame only. The sample includes about 510,000 clones, approximately 95% of them seen just once. Sample: naive CD4+ T cells sorted from blood. As to subset: CD45RA+ positively selected. The receptors here all came from a woman in her twenties or thirties in good health.

The genes are TRBV28 and TRBJ2-7; the D is unclear. This CDR3 spans 13 amino acids. Trimming removed 8 bases from V and 0 bases from J, with 11 bases in between. Germline values: CDR1 MDHEN, CDR2 SYDVKM. The CDR3 loop is CASLNWSSYEQYF. The CDR3 nucleotides are TGTGCCAGCTTGAACTGGAGCTCCTACGAGCAGTACTTC.

The chain links TRBV7-8 to TRBJ2-7; no definite D call. The V gene's germline CDR1 is SGHVS and CDR2 FQNEAQ. The CDR3 is 14 residues long. V lost 4 bases to trimming and J lost 3 bases, with 13 bases between them. The DNA for the CDR3 is TGTGCCAGCAGCTCCCTACGGACCCGCTACGAGCAGTACTTC. The encoded protein is CASSSLRTRYEQYF.

V gene TRBV5-8 combines with J gene TRBJ1-6; D remains ambiguous. This CDR3 is built from 15 residues. Trimming took off 0 bases at V and 3 bases at J, with 7 bases between the two ends. CDR1 and CDR2 from the germline V gene are SGHTS and YDEGEE. The CDR3, as DNA: TGTGCCAGCAGCTTGGCAGGCGGCTATAATTCACCCCTCCACTTT. Its protein is CASSLAGGYNSPLHF. Full variable domain (missing parts from reference TRBV5-8 and TRBJ1-6): EAGVTQSPTHLIKTRGQQATLRCSPISGHTSVYWYQQALGLGLQFLLWYDEGEERNRGNFPPRFSGRQFPNYSSELNVNALELEDSALYLCASSLAGGYNSPLHFGNGTRLTVT.

The V call is TRBV18, the J call TRBJ2-5; TRBD1 matches 7 bases. Germline CDR1 reads KGHSH; CDR2 reads LQKENI. This CDR3 has 16 amino acids. Trimming cost V 6 bases and J 5 bases; bases outside gene matches: 15. This CDR3 is CASSQQRQGVGETQYF. Written as DNA, the CDR3 is TGTGCCAGCTCCCAGCAGAGACAGGGAGTGGGCGAGACCCAGTACTTC.

This chain joins TRBV29-1 and TRBJ2-5; D unresolved. This CDR3 has 11 residues. The V gene's germline CDR1 is SQVTM and CDR2 ANQGSEA. V was trimmed by 4 bases and J by 1 base, leaving 4 bases between them. CDR3 protein: CSVAPQETQYF. The CDR3 region has the DNA TGCAGCGTTGCCCCCCAAGAGACCCAGTACTTC.

The V call is TRBV19, the J call TRBJ1-2, with D possibly TRBD1 on 5 matching bases. This CDR3 region has 16 residues. Deletions cut 4 bases from V and 4 bases from J, with 19 bases between. Germline CDR1 is LNHDA and CDR2 is SQIVND (reference sequence). The CDR3 region has the DNA TGTGCCAGTAGTACCACCCAGACCCGCAGGGTCTATGGCTACACCTTC. It specifies CASSTTQTRRVYGYTF.

The chain employs TRBV10-3 and TRBJ2-7, with TRBD2 identical over 10 bases. Germline V gene data show CDR1 as ENHRY and CDR2 as SYGVKD. This CDR3 contains 14 residues. After removal of 4 bases from V and 6 bases from J, the junction contained 6 bases not matched to a gene. In DNA form, the CDR3 reads TGTGCCATCAGTGTAGCGGGAGGTCTCTCCGAGCAGTACTTC. As protein: CAISVAGGLSEQYF.

The chain couples TRBV27 to TRBJ2-1; 8 bases align to TRBD1. The CDR3 is 15 amino acids. V shed 5 bases and J 0 bases; nucleotides not matched to a gene: 3. The germline V gene has CDR1 MNHEY and CDR2 SMNVEV (reference sequence). CDR3: CASSDRGSSYNEQFF. The DNA of the CDR3 is TGTGCCAGCAGTGACAGGGGAAGCTCCTACAATGAGCAGTTCTTC.

The V gene is TRBV2, the J gene TRBJ2-7; D call uncertain. The germline CDR1 and CDR2 sequences are SNHLY and FYNNEI. V gave up 3 bases and J gave up 6 bases, with 12 bases separating them. CDR3 length equals 13 residues. The CDR3 is CASSEDPSGEQYF. The CDR3, as DNA: TGTGCCAGCAGTGAGGATCCCTCTGGCGAGCAGTACTTC.

The chain joins TRBV7-6 to TRBJ2-5; 9 bases are a match to TRBD2. Germline loops: CDR1 SGHVS, CDR2 FNYEAQ. Losses at the gene ends were 3 bases for V and 5 bases for J; bases not matched to a gene: 13. CDR3 length: 17 residues. CDR3 nucleotide sequence: TGTGCCAGCAGCTTCCTTATAGCGGGAGTGGGGGGGGAGACCCAGTACTTC. Translated, it gives CASSFLIAGVGGETQYF.

The rearrangement joins TRBV2 to TRBJ2-5; D unresolved. The CDR3 covers 11 residues. The V end was cut by 2 bases, the J end by 5 bases, with 3 bases between. CDR1 is SNHLY, CDR2 FYNNEI, per germline. The chain's CDR3 is CASSEQETQYF. CDR3 in DNA: TGTGCCAGCAGTGAACAGGAGACCCAGTACTTC. Combining the CDR3 with reference TRBV2 and TRBJ2-5 gives the whole variable domain EPEVTQTPSHQVTQMGQEVILRCVPISNHLYFYWYRQILGQKVEFLVSFYNNEISEKSEIFDDQFSVERPDGSNFTLKIRSTKLEDSAMYFCASSEQETQYFGPGTRLLVL.

The V call is TRBV27, the J call TRBJ1-2; no reliable D call. V lost 7 bases and J lost 8, with 17 bases in between. The CDR3 length is 13 residues. Germline V gives CDR1 MNHEY, CDR2 SMNVEV (reference sequence). CDR3 coding DNA: TGTGCCAGCATGAGGCAGGCCTCGGGAGGCTACACCTTC. Amino acid sequence: CASMRQASGGYTF.

The chain links TRBV7-8 to TRBJ2-2; maybe TRBD1 (5 bases). CDR3 length equals 14 residues. V dropped 3 bases and J dropped 4 bases, with 9 bases sitting between them. From germline, CDR1 is SGHVS and CDR2 FQNEAQ. CDR3 nucleotide sequence: TGTGCCAGCAGCTTCCCTAGGGGCACCGGGGAGCTGTTTTTT. Its protein product is CASSFPRGTGELFF.

The chain carries TRBV2 and TRBJ2-6, with TRBD1 as a possible D gene (5 bases). The CDR3 consists of 15 residues. Germline assignment: CDR1 SNHLY and CDR2 FYNNEI. Trimming removed 6 bases from V and 2 bases from J, with 11 bases in between. CDR3: CASSDPGPGANVLTF. Written as DNA, the CDR3 is TGTGCCAGCAGCGATCCAGGGCCTGGGGCCAACGTCCTGACTTTC. The full variable domain, in which reference TRBV2 and TRBJ2-6 provide the parts outside the CDR3, is EPEVTQTPSHQVTQMGQEVILRCVPISNHLYFYWYRQILGQKVEFLVSFYNNEISEKSEIFDDQFSVERPDGSNFTLKIRSTKLEDSAMYFCASSDPGPGANVLTFGAGSRLTVL.

The chain uses TRBV5-1 and TRBJ1-2, with TRBD1 identical over 8 bases. V trimming: 0 bases; J trimming: 7 bases; junction bases outside the gene matches: 2. Per germline, CDR1 SGHRS and CDR2 YFSETQ. The CDR3 extends over 13 amino acids. The CDR3: CASSLAGGFGYTF. The CDR3, as DNA: TGCGCCAGCAGCTTGGCAGGGGGCTTTGGCTACACCTTC.

The chain carries TRBV5-1 and TRBJ2-3; 14 nucleotides agree with TRBD2. This CDR3 is 16 amino acids long. CDR1 and CDR2 from the germline V gene are SGHRS and YFSETQ. Unmatched junction bases numbered 4, after V lost 3 bases and J lost 4 bases. The CDR3 is CASSSGLAGAADTQYF. CDR3 sequence (DNA): TGCGCCAGCAGCTCGGGACTAGCGGGAGCGGCAGATACGCAGTATTTT.

V and J are TRBV5-1 and TRBJ2-7; 14 nucleotides align to TRBD2. CDR1 SGHRS and CDR2 YFSETQ come from the germline V gene. CDR3 length: 17 residues. J was trimmed by 2 bases and V by 0 bases; bases with no gene match: 4. Here the CDR3 reads CASSLGLAGGGPYEQYF. In DNA, the CDR3 is TGCGCCAGCAGCTTGGGACTAGCGGGAGGGGGCCCCTACGAGCAGTACTTC.

This chain links TRBV19 with TRBJ2-1; 10 bases line up with TRBD2. Germline V gives CDR1 LNHDA, CDR2 SQIVND (reference sequence). After removal of 1 base from V and 8 bases from J, the junction contained 8 bases not matched to a gene. The CDR3 totals 16 residues. The CDR3, as DNA: TGTGCCAGTAGTATAGTTGCAGCGGGAGGGGACCATGAGCAGTTCTTC. Amino acid sequence: CASSIVAAGGDHEQFF.

The V gene is TRBV5-1, the J gene TRBJ2-2; no reliable D call. The germline gives CDR1 SGHRS, CDR2 YFSETQ. V lost 0 bases to trimming and J lost 5 bases, with 5 bases between them. The CDR3 totals 13 residues. Here the CDR3 reads CASSLDGTGELFF. The CDR3 bases are TGCGCCAGCAGCTTGGACGGTACCGGGGAGCTGTTTTTT.

The chain combines TRBV5-1 with TRBJ2-3, with D possibly matching TRBD1 (6 bases). CDR3 size: 15 residues. The V end lost 6 bases, the J end lost 6 bases, and 20 bases lay between the germline ends. The germline CDR1 and CDR2 sequences are SGHRS and YFSETQ. The CDR3 loop reads CASTLRDRRGDTQYF. CDR3 sequence (DNA): TGCGCCAGCACTCTCCGGGACCGAAGGGGGGATACGCAGTATTTT.

The genes are TRBV4-2 and TRBJ2-1; D is undetermined. CDR1 and CDR2 from the germline V gene are LGHNA and YNFKEQ. With 0 bases removed from V and 4 bases from J, the gap between germline ends came to 10 bases. The CDR3 is 15 residues long. The CDR3 region has the DNA TGTGCCAGCAGCCAAGACGGTGCAGAGTACAATGAGCAGTTCTTC. It specifies CASSQDGAEYNEQFF.

The chain employs TRBV10-2 and TRBJ2-7; perhaps TRBD1 as D (6 bases). V was trimmed by 6 bases and J by 9 bases, leaving 21 bases between them. The CDR3 runs to 14 residues. CDR1 and CDR2 from the germline V gene are WSHSY and SAAADI. The CDR3 region is CASRPRTEPTRQYF. CDR3 DNA sequence: TGCGCCAGCAGGCCCCGGACAGAACCTACGAGGCAGTACTTC.

V is TRBV5-5 and J is TRBJ1-1; TRBD1 matches at 7 bases. Germline loops: CDR1 SGHKS, CDR2 YYEKEE (reference sequence). Trimming at V came to 4 bases and at J to 4 bases, leaving 7 bases not matched to a gene. This CDR3 spans 14 amino acids. DNA for the CDR3: TGTGCCAGCAGCCAAAGACAGGGTAGCACTGAAGCTTTCTTT. It specifies CASSQRQGSTEAFF.

The chain combines TRBV5-4 with TRBJ2-1; 7 nucleotides align to TRBD2. Per germline, CDR1 SGHNT and CDR2 YYREEE (reference sequence). The length of the CDR3 is 15 residues. Unmatched junction bases numbered 13, after V lost 4 bases and J lost 9 bases. CDR3 residues: CASSLRLAGFVEQFF. The CDR3 coding sequence is TGTGCCAGCAGCCTGAGACTAGCCGGGTTTGTTGAGCAGTTCTTC. The variable domain in full, with the rest retrieved from reference TRBV5-4 and TRBJ2-1, is ETGVTQSPTHLIKTRGQQVTLRCSSQSGHNTVSWYQQALGQGPQFIFQYYREEENGRGNFPPRFSGLQFPNYSSELNVNALELDDSALYLCASSLRLAGFVEQFFGPGTRLTVL.

This sequence joins TRBV28 and TRBJ2-5; 9 nucleotides agree with TRBD1. This CDR3 is 15 amino acids long. Trimming removed 1 base from V and 3 bases from J; junction bases left unmatched: 3. Germline V gives CDR1 MDHEN, CDR2 SYDVKM. DNA for the CDR3: TGTGCCAGCAGTTTATTGGGACAGGGAAAAGAGACCCAGTACTTC. This codes for CASSLLGQGKETQYF.

This chain connects TRBV19 to TRBJ2-1; 9 nucleotides agree with TRBD1. Germline-derived CDR1 and CDR2 are LNHDA and SQIVND (reference sequence). There are 14 residues in the CDR3. With V trimmed by 7 bases and J by 1 base, 2 bases remained unmatched. This chain's CDR3 is CASNDRGSYNEQFF. The CDR3 coding sequence is TGTGCCAGTAACGACAGGGGGTCCTACAATGAGCAGTTCTTC.

This clone has only one observation. The genes are TRBV4-2 and TRBJ1-1; no definite D call. This CDR3 region has 12 residues. CDR1 is LGHNA, CDR2 YNFKEQ, per germline. V lost 1 base, J lost 11 bases, and 11 bases lay in between. In nucleotides, the CDR3 is TGTGCCAGCAGCCAAGTACCAAATGGCGCTTTCTTT. Protein sequence: CASSQVPNGAFF.

The chain recombines TRBV28 with TRBJ2-3; D tentatively fits TRBD1 or TRBD2 (6 bases each). The V gene lost 5 bases and the J gene lost 3 bases, with 15 bases spanning the gap. Germline loops: CDR1 MDHEN, CDR2 SYDVKM. There are 15 residues in the CDR3. CDR3 DNA sequence: TGTGCCAGCAGTCCGGGGGCGATTGGTACAGATACGCAGTATTTT. Encoded protein: CASSPGAIGTDTQYF.

The chain links TRBV6-1 to TRBJ1-4; 8 nucleotides agree with TRBD1. V lost 5 bases and J lost 1; bases outside the gene matches: 3. The germline CDR1 and CDR2 sequences are MNHNS and SASEGT. The CDR3 sequence is 15 residues long. The CDR3 nucleotides are TGTGCCAGCAGTCCACAGGGGGGAACTAATGAAAAACTGTTTTTT. This sequence encodes CASSPQGGTNEKLFF.

Details on this clone: This sample includes further DNA sequences coding for the same CDR3. V is TRBV5-1 and J is TRBJ1-5; D is undetermined. Germline V CDR1 and CDR2: SGHRS, YFSETQ. V was cut by 0 bases and J by 7 bases, with 8 bases left in between. The length of the CDR3 is 13 residues. The chain's CDR3 is CASSLGAGQPQHF. The CDR3 coding sequence is TGCGCCAGCAGCTTGGGGGCTGGACAGCCCCAGCATTTT. The full variable domain, rest sourced from reference TRBV5-1 and TRBJ1-5, is KAGVTQTPRYLIKTRGQQVTLSCSPISGHRSVSWYQQTPGQGLQFLFEYFSETQRNKGNFPGRFSGRQFSNSRSEMNVSTLELGDSALYLCASSLGAGQPQHFGDGTRLSIL.